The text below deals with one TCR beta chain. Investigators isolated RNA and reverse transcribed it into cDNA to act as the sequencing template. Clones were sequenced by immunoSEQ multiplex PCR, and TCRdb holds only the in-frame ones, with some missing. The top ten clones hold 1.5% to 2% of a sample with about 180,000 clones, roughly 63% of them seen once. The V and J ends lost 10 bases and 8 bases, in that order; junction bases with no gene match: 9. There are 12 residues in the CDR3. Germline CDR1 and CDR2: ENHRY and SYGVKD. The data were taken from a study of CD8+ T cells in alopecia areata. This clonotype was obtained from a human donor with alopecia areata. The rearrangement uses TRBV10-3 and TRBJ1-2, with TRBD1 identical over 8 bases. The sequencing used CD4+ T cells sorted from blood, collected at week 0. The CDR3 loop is CATSRQGTGYTF. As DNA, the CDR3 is TGTGCCACCAGCCGACAGGGGACGGGCTACACCTTC.